The 10 T cell receptor beta chains below were found in one sample sequenced in a study of blood T cell repertoires in COVID-19. Assay used: immunoSEQ multiplex PCR; TCRdb lists only in-frame clones, some missing. The sample includes about 200,000 clones, around four fifths of them seen just once. Sequencing was done on a sample of peripheral blood. The receptors here all came from a man between 40 and 49 years old with acute or convalescent COVID-19.

In regard to this clone: The junction departs from germline at one end; a sequencing error may be responsible. The V call is TRBV2, the J call TRBJ2-3; perhaps TRBD1 as D (5 bases). Germline V lookup: CDR1 SNHLY, CDR2 FYNNEI. This CDR3 contains 11 residues. The CDR3 sequence is CASSLTATQYF. CDR3 DNA: TGTGCCAGCAGTTTGACAGCTACGCAGTATTTT. Supplemented by reference TRBV2 and TRBJ2-3, the full variable domain reads EPEVTQTPSHQVTQMGQEVILRCVPISNHLYFYWYRQILGQKVEFLVSFYNNEISEKSEIFDDQFSVERPDGSNFTLKIRSTKLEDSAMYFCASSLTATQYFGPGTRLTVL.

This chain connects TRBV19 to TRBJ1-2; tentative D call: TRBD1 (5 bases). Trimming cost V 4 bases and J 3 bases, with 6 bases left between them. The CDR3 sequence is 12 residues long. Germline V lookup: CDR1 LNHDA, CDR2 SQIVND (reference sequence). CDR3: CASSSRDYGYTF. CDR3 nucleotides: TGTGCCAGTAGTAGCAGGGACTATGGCTACACCTTC. Supplemented by reference TRBV19 and TRBJ1-2, the full variable domain reads DGGITQSPKYLFRKEGQNVTLSCEQNLNHDAMYWYRQDPGQGLRLIYYSQIVNDFQKGDIAEGYSVSREKKESFPLTVTSAQKNPTAFYLCASSSRDYGYTFGSGTRLTVV.

The CDR3: CASSLGDRMLTDTQYF. CDR3 DNA: TGTGCCAGCAGCTTAGGGGACAGAATGCTCACAGATACGCAGTATTTT. This rearrangement joins TRBV7-3 to TRBJ2-3; TRBD1 matches at 7 bases. The germline V gene has CDR1 SGHTA and CDR2 FQGTGA. V trimming: 2 bases; J trimming: 2 bases; junction bases outside the gene matches: 7. The CDR3 loop spans 16 amino acids.

The chain has TRBV25-1 and TRBJ2-1; TRBD2 matches at 9 bases. Germline V gene lookup returns CDR1 MGHDK and CDR2 SYGVNS. J gave up 5 bases and V 8 bases, and 10 bases lay outside the gene matches. The CDR3 totals 15 residues. CDR3 sequence: CASGLAGAGHNEQFF. The CDR3 nucleotides read TGTGCCAGCGGCTTAGCGGGAGCCGGCCACAATGAGCAGTTCTTC.

The V gene is TRBV19, the J gene TRBJ1-5; 7 nucleotides match TRBD1. Germline-derived CDR1 and CDR2 are LNHDA and SQIVND (reference sequence). The CDR3 covers 14 residues. V lost 4 bases, J lost 7 bases, and 7 bases stayed unmatched. The CDR3 DNA reads as TGTGCCAGTAGTACCTCAGGGGGAGTACAGCCCCAGCATTTT. Protein: CASSTSGGVQPQHF.

The rearrangement joins TRBV7-2 to TRBJ2-7; D ambiguous. Germline CDR1 reads SGHTA; CDR2 reads FQGNSA. V was shortened by 6 bases and J by 2 bases, with 17 bases between the two germline ends. The CDR3 spans 15 residues. The CDR3 loop reads CASSSRRVSTYEQYF. CDR3 nucleotides: TGTGCCAGCAGTTCAAGGAGAGTTTCCACCTACGAGCAGTACTTC. The whole variable domain, remainder taken from reference TRBV7-2 and TRBJ2-7, is GAGVSQSPSNKVTEKGKDVELRCDPISGHTALYWYRQSLGQGLEFLIYFQGNSAPDKSGLPSDRFSAERTGGSVSTLTIQRTQQEDSAVYLCASSSRRVSTYEQYFGPGTRLTVT.

Only one count was recorded for this clone. The J gene is TRBJ1-2, the V gene TRBV18, with D possibly being TRBD1 (5 bases). This CDR3 is built from 15 residues. Germline CDR1 and CDR2: KGHSH and LQKENI. Trimming cost V 3 bases and J 5 bases, with 16 bases left between them. The CDR3 reads CASSPRDPGRYGYTF. The CDR3 DNA reads as TGTGCCAGCTCACCCCGGGACCCAGGGAGGTATGGCTACACCTTC.

The V call is TRBV18, the J call TRBJ2-1; 15 bases are a match to TRBD2. Germline CDR1 reads KGHSH; CDR2 reads LQKENI. Unmatched junction bases numbered 9, after V lost 4 bases and J lost 8 bases. The CDR3 is made up of 17 amino acids. CDR3 amino acids: CASSLGLAGGSVDEQFF. The CDR3 nucleotides are TGTGCCAGCTCACTTGGACTAGCGGGAGGGTCTGTGGATGAGCAGTTCTTC.

J is TRBJ2-3 and V is TRBV27; D may be TRBD1 (5 bases). The CDR3 covers 15 residues. Germline-derived CDR1 and CDR2 are MNHEY and SMNVEV (reference sequence). V was shortened by 4 bases and J by 2 bases, with 13 bases between the two germline ends. CDR3 amino acids: CASSWGGGITDTQYF. DNA for the CDR3: TGTGCCAGCAGTTGGGGCGGTGGAATCACAGATACGCAGTATTTT.

V gene TRBV6-2 or TRBV6-3 combines with J gene TRBJ2-3; 12 nucleotides agree with TRBD2. This CDR3 is built from 16 residues. V dropped 4 bases and J dropped 4; count of bases not matched to a gene: 6. The germline CDR1 and CDR2 sequences are MNHEY and SVGEGT. This CDR3 reads CASSFRLAGGPDTQYF. The CDR3 DNA sequence: TGTGCCAGCAGTTTCAGGCTAGCGGGAGGGCCAGATACGCAGTATTTT.